These T cell receptor beta chains were read from a single sample in a study of a mutant IDH1 vaccine in newly diagnosed glioma. Method: immunoSEQ multiplex PCR; TCRdb's copy keeps in-frame clones and lacks some. The data hold more than 50,000 clones, with approximately 86% observed a single time. The sequencing here drew on PBMCs, taken from a glioma patient treated with radiotherapy, temozolomide or both. Receptors were obtained from a young man with glioma. CDR3s include the opening cysteine and the closing phenylalanine or tryptophan. The D gene is left open where the match is weak. Clone size is stated in some rows and not others, as once, few, many or a class when expanded.

clone size: .
J gene: TRBJ2-1
D gene: .
V gene: TRBV30
CDR3 protein: CAWNLYNEQFF
CDR3 DNA: TGTGCCTGGAACCTTTACAATGAGCAGTTCTTC

clone size: .
J gene: TRBJ2-5
D gene: .
V gene: TRBV18
CDR3 protein: CASSPLGISVQETQYF
CDR3 DNA: TGTGCCAGCTCACCGCTCGGGATATCAGTCCAAGAGACCCAGTACTTC

clone size: .
J gene: TRBJ2-7
D gene: .
V gene: TRBV5-6
CDR3 protein: CASSLGVLTYEQYF
CDR3 DNA: TGTGCCAGCAGCTTAGGGGTCTTAACCTACGAGCAGTACTTC

clone size: .
J gene: TRBJ2-2
D gene: .
V gene: TRBV7-9
CDR3 protein: CASRRTDTGELFF
CDR3 DNA: TGTGCCAGCAGACGTACGGACACCGGGGAGCTGTTTTTT

clone size: few
J gene: TRBJ1-2
D gene: .
V gene: TRBV4-1
CDR3 protein: CASSPRGRDYGYTF
CDR3 DNA: TGCGCCAGCAGCCCCCGGGGGAGGGACTATGGCTACACCTTC

clone size: .
J gene: TRBJ1-1
D gene: .
V gene: TRBV18
CDR3 protein: CASSPPPRTEAFF
CDR3 DNA: TGTGCCAGCTCACCACCCCCCAGAACAGAAGCTTTCTTT

clone size: .
J gene: TRBJ2-2
D gene: .
V gene: TRBV5-5
CDR3 protein: CASSLVYPATGELFF
CDR3 DNA: TGTGCCAGCAGCTTGGTCTATCCAGCGACCGGGGAGCTGTTTTTT

clone size: .
J gene: TRBJ1-2
D gene: .
V gene: TRBV18
CDR3 protein: CASSPPDGTLSSYTF
CDR3 DNA: TGTGCCAGCTCACCGCCCGATGGTACCCTGTCAAGCTACACCTTC

clone size: .
J gene: TRBJ2-3
D gene: .
V gene: TRBV5-1
CDR3 protein: CASSLESGEDTQYF
CDR3 DNA: TGCGCCAGCAGCTTGGAATCCGGGGAAGATACGCAGTATTTT

clone size: .
J gene: TRBJ2-3
D gene: .
V gene: TRBV13
CDR3 protein: CASSPPRTTDTQYF
CDR3 DNA: TGTGCCAGCAGCCCTCCGCGGACCACAGATACGCAGTATTTT

clone size: .
J gene: TRBJ2-2
D gene: .
V gene: TRBV5-6
CDR3 protein: CASSPPVGDYTGELFF
CDR3 DNA: TGTGCCAGCAGCCCCCCCGTCGGGGATTACACCGGGGAGCTGTTTTTT

clone size: .
J gene: TRBJ1-1
D gene: .
V gene: TRBV7-9
CDR3 protein: CASSLEGGAAFF
CDR3 DNA: TGTGCCAGCAGCTTAGAGGGAGGAGCTGCTTTCTTT

clone size: .
J gene: TRBJ2-3
D gene: TRBD1
V gene: TRBV5-1
CDR3 protein: CASSLGTGAGSDTQYF
CDR3 DNA: TGCGCCAGCAGCTTGGGTACAGGGGCTGGGTCAGATACGCAGTATTTT

clone size: .
J gene: TRBJ2-2
D gene: TRBD1
V gene: TRBV6-6
CDR3 protein: CASTSPGQGPGELFF
CDR3 DNA: TGTGCCAGCACCTCCCCGGGACAGGGGCCCGGGGAGCTGTTTTTT